The subject of this entry is one TCR beta chain. Its specificity is unknown. The data derive from a study of monozygotic twins with inflammatory bowel disease. Study conclusions and caveats: Patient-specific immunosuppressive treatments may have made repertoires more variable. Comparison of concordant versus discordant twins revealed no difference in repertoire similarity, possibly due to limited power.

The CDR3 length is 17 residues. Germline CDR1 and CDR2: SGHKS and YYEKEE (reference sequence). Whole blood, unsorted for T cells, was the source of total RNA. TCR libraries were prepared from around 3,500 ng total RNA each. Reprocessing the 5' RACE reads, TCRdb reports a single entry for every CDR3 protein and omits DNA. Its clone listing holds about 330,000 distinct CDR3 sequences. The sequence was collected from a human donor with ulcerative colitis or Crohn's disease, or a healthy co-twin of an affected twin (not recorded which). Sequencing input: blood. The V and J genes are TRBV5-5 and TRBJ2-1; TCRdb calls TRBD2, which cannot be checked without DNA. The CDR3 protein is CASSFSAGGSSYNEQFF. Looking up the rest from reference TRBV5-5 and TRBJ2-1 gives the full variable domain: DAGVTQSPTHLIKTRGQQVTLRCSPISGHKSVSWYQQVLGQGPQFIFQYYEKEERGRGNFPDRFSARQFPNYSSELNVNALLLGDSALYLCASSFSAGGSSYNEQFFGPGTRLTVL.